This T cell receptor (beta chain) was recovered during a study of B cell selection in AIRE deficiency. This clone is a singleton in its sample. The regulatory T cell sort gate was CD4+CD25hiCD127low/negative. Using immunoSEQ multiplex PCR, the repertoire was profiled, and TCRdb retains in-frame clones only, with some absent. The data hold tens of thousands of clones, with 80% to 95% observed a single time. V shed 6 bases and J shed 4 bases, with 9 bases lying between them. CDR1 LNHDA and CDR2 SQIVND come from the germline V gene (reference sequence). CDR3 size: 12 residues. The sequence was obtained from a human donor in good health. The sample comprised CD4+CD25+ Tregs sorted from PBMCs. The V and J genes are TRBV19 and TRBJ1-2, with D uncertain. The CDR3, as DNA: TGTGCCAGTAGGGCGGGAAGCTATGGCTACACCTTC. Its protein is CASRAGSYGYTF.